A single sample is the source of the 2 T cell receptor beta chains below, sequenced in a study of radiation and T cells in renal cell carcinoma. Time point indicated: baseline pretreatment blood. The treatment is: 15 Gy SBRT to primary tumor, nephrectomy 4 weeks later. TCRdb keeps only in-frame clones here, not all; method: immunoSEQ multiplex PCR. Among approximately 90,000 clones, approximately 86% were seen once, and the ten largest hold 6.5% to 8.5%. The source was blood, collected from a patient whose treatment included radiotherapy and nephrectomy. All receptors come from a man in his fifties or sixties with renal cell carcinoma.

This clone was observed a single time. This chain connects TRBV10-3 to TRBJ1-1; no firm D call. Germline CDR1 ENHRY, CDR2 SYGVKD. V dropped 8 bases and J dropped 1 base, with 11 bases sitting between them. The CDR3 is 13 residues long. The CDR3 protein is CAIRNKPNTEAFF. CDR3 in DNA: TGTGCCATCCGGAACAAACCGAACACTGAAGCTTTCTTT.

CDR3 coding DNA: TGTGCCAGCAGCCCGACCGAGGGAAGCACAGATACGCAGTATTTT. Its protein is CASSPTEGSTDTQYF. The J gene is TRBJ2-3, the V gene TRBV4-2, with a weak D call TRBD2 (5 bases). Germline V gene data show CDR1 as LGHNA and CDR2 as YNFKEQ. The CDR3 has 15 amino acids. Trimming removed 4 bases at V and 0 bases at J, with 11 bases between.